This is a list of T cell receptor beta chains from one sample in a study of blood T cell repertoires in COVID-19. Clones were sequenced by immunoSEQ multiplex PCR, and TCRdb holds only the in-frame ones, with some missing. The data contain about 200,000 clones, more than 85% of them singletons. Specimen: peripheral blood. The receptors originated from a man in his 60s with COVID-19, enrolled during active disease. Each CDR3 is given with its conserved first and last residue. A D gene is named only where the DNA matches it firmly. Some rows mark clone size as missing; the rest say once, few, many or name a class of expanded clone.

NA	TRBV12-3/TRBV12-4	NA	TRBJ2-5	TGTGCCAGCAGTCTTGGAGCGAGTGAGACCCAGTACTTC	CASSLGASETQYF
NA	TRBV28	NA	TRBJ2-2	TGTGCCAGCAGTTCTCCGGCGGTTACCGGGGAGCTGTTTTTT	CASSSPAVTGELFF
NA	TRBV19	NA	TRBJ1-1	TGTGCCAGTAGTATAGATCCGCGGGAGCGCCTGGGGGACACTGAAGCTTTCTTT	CASSIDPRERLGDTEAFF
TRBD1	TRBV3-1/TRBV3-2	NA	TRBJ1-2	TGTGCCAGCAGCACGACAGGGGCCAGCCTTGGTTCCTATGGCTACACCTTC	CASSTTGASLGSYGYTF
TRBD1	TRBV2	NA	TRBJ1-1	TGTGCCAGCAGGGCCGGGGTAGGGGGCGGGAACACTGAAGCTTTCTTT	CASRAGVGGGNTEAFF
NA	TRBV5-4	NA	TRBJ1-2	TGTGCCAGCAGCTTGGCCGGGGAGTTCTATGGCTACACCTTC	CASSLAGEFYGYTF
NA	TRBV1	NA	TRBJ2-5	TGCACCAGCAGCCAAGGACTAGCGGGAGGGCGGGGTATTGGGGGTGAGACCCAGTACTTC	CTSSQGLAGGRGIGGETQYF
NA	TRBV10-3	NA	TRBJ1-1	TGTGCCATCAGTGTGGGGGGAACGAACACTGAAGCTTTCTTT	CAISVGGTNTEAFF
NA	TRBV28	NA	TRBJ1-2	TGTGCCAGCAGCTATGCTTCCGGGATTTCCAGCTACACCTTC	CASSYASGISSYTF
TRBD1	TRBV6-2/TRBV6-3	NA	TRBJ1-1	TGTGCCAGCAGTAACGGAGGGGGCCCGGGCACTGAAGCTTTCTTT	CASSNGGGPGTEAFF
NA	TRBV3-1/TRBV3-2	once	TRBJ1-1	TGTGCCAGCAGCCCAGGGGTCCCCACTGAAGCTTTCTTT	CASSPGVPTEAFF
TRBD2	TRBV3-1/TRBV3-2	NA	TRBJ2-5	TGTGCCAGCAGCCCGGTAGCGGGGGGCCAAGAGACCCAGTACTTC	CASSPVAGGQETQYF
NA	TRBV6-2/TRBV6-3	NA	TRBJ1-1	TGTGCCAGCAGTTACGGGGGGAAGAACACTGAAGCTTTCTTT	CASSYGGKNTEAFF
NA	TRBV7-9	NA	TRBJ1-2	TGTGCCAGCAGCTTATCGGGAGCTAACTATGGCTACACCTTC	CASSLSGANYGYTF
NA	TRBV18	NA	TRBJ1-5	TGTGCCAGCTCACCCCGTCAGGGCCATCAGCCCCAGCATTTT	CASSPRQGHQPQHF
TRBD1	TRBV19	once	TRBJ2-1	TGTGCCAGTAGTAGGCAGGGACAGGGGGAGTATGAGCAGTTCTTC	CASSRQGQGEYEQFF
TRBD1	TRBV3-1/TRBV3-2	NA	TRBJ1-3	TGTGCCAGCAGCCAGACAGGGTCTGGAAACACCATATATTTT	CASSQTGSGNTIYF
TRBD2	TRBV5-1	NA	TRBJ2-1	TGCGCCAGCAGCTTGACTAGCGGGGGGCTCTTCTACAATGAGCAGTTCTTC	CASSLTSGGLFYNEQFF
NA	TRBV3-1/TRBV3-2	NA	TRBJ1-3	TGTGCCAGCAGCCAAGGATTACTTAAGGGAAACACCATATATTTT	CASSQGLLKGNTIYF
TRBD1	TRBV2	NA	TRBJ2-7	TGTGCCAGCAGTGTGACAGGGGCCTTCGACGAGCAGTACTTC	CASSVTGAFDEQYF
TRBD1	TRBV29-1	NA	TRBJ2-5	TGCAGCGCGGAACAGGGGACCCAAGAGACCCAGTACTTC	CSAEQGTQETQYF
TRBD1	TRBV30	NA	TRBJ1-5	TGTGCCTGGAGTGTGACAGGGGGAAATCAGCCCCAGCATTTT	CAWSVTGGNQPQHF
NA	TRBV28	NA	TRBJ1-4	TGTGCCAGCAGTTCACCCCCAGGAGGAGGGAATGAAAAACTGTTTTTT	CASSSPPGGGNEKLFF
NA	TRBV5-1	NA	TRBJ2-2	TGCGCCAGCAGCTTGCTGTTACCGGGACTGAACACCGGGGAGCTGTTTTTT	CASSLLLPGLNTGELFF